The rows below give T cell receptor beta chains drawn from one sample of a study of blood T cell repertoires in COVID-19. Using immunoSEQ multiplex PCR, the repertoire was profiled, and TCRdb retains in-frame clones only, with some absent. The repertoire has around 300,000 clones, about nine tenths of them found once; the top ten carry 1.6%. The sequenced sample was peripheral blood. The receptors were gathered from a woman aged 25-40 years with COVID-19, enrolled during active disease. The CDR3 runs from the conserved cysteine through the conserved F or W. The D gene is left open where the match is weak. Clone size appears in some rows only: once, few, many, or a class for an expanded clone.

V: TRBV4-1; J: TRBJ2-1; D: TRBD2; size: -; CDR3: CASSPGLAGENEQFF; DNA: TGCGCCAGCAGCCCAGGACTAGCGGGTGAAAATGAGCAGTTCTTC
V: TRBV7-8; J: TRBJ1-1; D: -; size: -; CDR3: CASSFDRLGYTEAFF; DNA: TGTGCCAGCAGCTTCGACAGATTGGGCTACACTGAAGCTTTCTTT
V: TRBV11-1; J: TRBJ1-6; D: -; size: many; CDR3: CASSLRGNNSPLHF; DNA: TGTGCCAGCAGCTTACGGGGGAATAATTCACCCCTCCACTTT
V: TRBV12-3/TRBV12-4; J: TRBJ1-5; D: TRBD1; size: -; CDR3: CASSRDRGGPQHF; DNA: TGTGCCAGCAGCCGGGACAGGGGAGGGCCCCAGCATTTT
V: TRBV9; J: TRBJ1-2; D: -; size: -; CDR3: CASSASPGTHYGYTF; DNA: TGTGCCAGCAGCGCTTCCCCCGGGACACACTATGGCTACACCTTC
V: TRBV7-9; J: TRBJ2-3; D: TRBD2; size: -; CDR3: CASSPRTSGGAFSDTQYF; DNA: TGTGCCAGCAGCCCTAGGACTAGCGGGGGGGCATTCTCGGATACGCAGTATTTT
V: TRBV9; J: TRBJ2-1; D: TRBD2; size: -; CDR3: CASSVVSGGLGEQFF; DNA: TGTGCCAGCAGCGTAGTGTCGGGGGGGCTCGGTGAGCAGTTCTTC
V: TRBV2; J: TRBJ2-2; D: -; size: -; CDR3: CARGTPNTGELFF; DNA: TGTGCCAGGGGGACACCGAACACCGGGGAGCTGTTTTTT
V: TRBV7-9; J: TRBJ2-5; D: TRBD1; size: -; CDR3: CASSDREQTQYF; DNA: TGTGCCAGCAGCGACAGGGAACAGACCCAGTACTTC
V: TRBV2; J: TRBJ2-3; D: TRBD1; size: -; CDR3: CASSTGMADTQYF; DNA: TGTGCCAGCTCGACAGGGATGGCAGATACGCAGTATTTT
V: TRBV18; J: TRBJ1-1; D: -; size: -; CDR3: CASSRTAYDTEAFF; DNA: TGTGCCAGCTCACGGACAGCGTATGACACTGAAGCTTTCTTT
V: TRBV4-3; J: TRBJ1-6; D: TRBD1; size: -; CDR3: CASSQSRTGWNSPLHF; DNA: TGCGCCAGCAGCCAATCTCGGACAGGGTGGAATTCACCCCTCCACTTT
V: TRBV20-1; J: TRBJ2-5; D: -; size: -; CDR3: CSASSGARETQYF; DNA: TGCAGTGCTAGTTCAGGGGCCAGGGAGACCCAGTACTTC
V: TRBV5-4; J: TRBJ1-1; D: -; size: -; CDR3: CASSFSIRTEAFF; DNA: TGTGCCAGCAGCTTCTCTATCCGCACTGAAGCTTTCTTT
V: TRBV28; J: TRBJ1-1; D: -; size: -; CDR3: CASSPRRMNTEAFF; DNA: TGTGCCAGCAGCCCCCGGAGGATGAACACTGAAGCTTTCTTT
V: TRBV27; J: TRBJ1-6; D: -; size: -; CDR3: CASRDSYNSPLHF; DNA: TGTGCCAGCAGGGACAGTTATAATTCACCCCTCCACTTT
V: TRBV14; J: TRBJ1-1; D: -; size: -; CDR3: CASRLGENTEAFF; DNA: TGTGCCAGCAGACTCGGGGAGAACACTGAAGCTTTCTTT
V: TRBV7-2; J: TRBJ1-1; D: TRBD1; size: -; CDR3: CASSSGLGTGAANTEAFF; DNA: TGTGCCAGCAGCTCAGGACTAGGGACAGGGGCCGCGAACACTGAAGCTTTCTTT
V: TRBV5-5; J: TRBJ2-1; D: TRBD1; size: -; CDR3: CASSEGGASYNEQFF; DNA: TGTGCCAGCAGCGAAGGGGGCGCATCATACAATGAGCAGTTCTTC
V: TRBV28; J: TRBJ1-1; D: -; size: -; CDR3: CASSSAGPLFFFF; DNA: TGTGCCAGCAGCTCAGCGGGACCCCTCTTTTTTTTCTTT
V: TRBV11-3; J: TRBJ1-3; D: -; size: -; CDR3: CASSLLSLTGNTIYF; DNA: TGTGCCAGCAGCTTATTGAGTCTAACTGGAAACACCATATATTTT
V: TRBV7-9; J: TRBJ2-2; D: TRBD1; size: once; CDR3: CASSGDRVTGELFF; DNA: TGTGCCAGCAGCGGGGACAGGGTTACCGGGGAGCTGTTTTTT
V: TRBV11-3; J: TRBJ2-3; D: -; size: -; CDR3: CASSLGATGDTQYF; DNA: TGTGCCAGCAGCTTAGGAGCCACCGGAGATACGCAGTATTTT
V: TRBV7-8; J: TRBJ2-5; D: TRBD2; size: once; CDR3: CASSLRVAGGLETQYF; DNA: TGTGCCAGCAGCCTCCGCGTAGCGGGGGGGTTAGAGACCCAGTACTTC
V: TRBV10-3; J: TRBJ2-7; D: -; size: few; CDR3: CAISQGSEQYF; DNA: TGTGCCATCAGTCAGGGGAGCGAGCAGTACTTC
V: TRBV5-4; J: TRBJ1-2; D: TRBD1; size: -; CDR3: CASSGMDREGGYTF; DNA: TGTGCCAGCAGCGGGATGGACAGGGAAGGCGGCTACACCTTC
V: TRBV6-5; J: TRBJ1-2; D: TRBD1; size: -; CDR3: CASTARQGPNYGYTF; DNA: TGTGCCAGCACCGCGAGACAGGGACCTAACTATGGCTACACCTTC
V: TRBV11-2; J: TRBJ2-5; D: -; size: -; CDR3: CASSLPVSGETQYF; DNA: TGTGCCAGCAGCCTACCGGTGAGCGGGGAGACCCAGTACTTC
V: TRBV12-2; J: TRBJ2-2; D: -; size: -; CDR3: CASRSRGLVNAGELFF; DNA: TGTGCAAGTCGCTCACGGGGACTAGTGAACGCCGGGGAGCTGTTTTTT